What follows are 25 T cell receptor beta chains derived from one specimen sequenced in a study of OX40 agonist ivuxolimab in advanced cancers. Produced via immunoSEQ multiplex PCR; TCRdb's table is partial and in-frame only. The sample includes tens of thousands of clones, roughly 82% of them seen just once. This specimen consisted of CD4+ or CD8+ T cells sorted from blood, obtained in a trial of the OX40 agonist ivuxolimab. These receptors all stem from an adult with an advanced solid tumor such as melanoma, head and neck, liver or kidney cancer.

This sequence joins TRBV5-6 and TRBJ2-3, with 8 bases that match TRBD1. This CDR3 spans 15 amino acids. V trimming: 4 bases; J trimming: 5 bases; junction bases outside the gene matches: 9. Germline loops: CDR1 SGHDT, CDR2 YYEEEE. Here the CDR3 DNA reads TGTGCCAGCAGCATGGACAGGGTGTCTGTAGATACGCAGTATTTT. It yields the protein CASSMDRVSVDTQYF.

This clone was recorded only once. Sequence at one end of the junction differs from germline and may be a read error. Other nucleotide sequences from this sample produce the same CDR3. V and J are TRBV5-1 and TRBJ1-3; D remains unclear. This CDR3 contains 13 residues. The germline V gene has CDR1 SGHRS and CDR2 YFSETQ. The CDR3 DNA is TGCGCCAGCAGCTTGGGAGAAGGAAACACCATATACTTT. This sequence encodes CASSLGEGNTIYF.

This clone was counted at least ten times. Other DNA sequences of this sample code for an identical CDR3. The V call is TRBV2, the J call TRBJ1-5; D not resolved. The germline V gene has CDR1 SNHLY and CDR2 FYNNEI. Trimming removed 3 bases at V and 2 bases at J, with 11 bases between. CDR3 length: 15 amino acids. DNA for the CDR3: TGTGCCAGCAGTGATTATACGAGGGGCAATCAGCCCCAGCATTTT. It is translated as CASSDYTRGNQPQHF.

This clone was seen more than once but under ten times. The chain carries TRBV4-2 and TRBJ1-1; 7 bases line up with TRBD1. Germline-derived CDR1 and CDR2 are LGHNA and YNFKEQ. Losses at the gene ends were 3 bases for V and 1 base for J; bases not matched to a gene: 5. The CDR3 is 15 amino acids. This chain's CDR3 is CASSHSDRENTEAFF. The CDR3 region has the DNA TGTGCCAGCAGCCACTCCGACAGGGAGAACACTGAAGCTTTCTTT.

The V gene is TRBV5-8, the J gene TRBJ2-1; 15 nucleotides line up with TRBD2. V lost 3 bases and J lost 8; bases outside the gene matches: 3. CDR1 and CDR2 from the germline V gene are SGHTS and YDEGEE. The CDR3 totals 15 residues. The CDR3 sequence is CASSWGTSGGHEQFF. CDR3 DNA: TGTGCCAGCAGCTGGGGGACTAGCGGGGGGCATGAGCAGTTCTTC.

CDR3 protein: CASKGDRGSSGANVLTF. CDR3 DNA sequence: TGTGCCAGCAAAGGGGACAGGGGGTCCTCTGGGGCCAACGTCCTGACTTTC. The V and J genes are TRBV28 and TRBJ2-6; TRBD1 matches at 11 bases. Germline loops: CDR1 MDHEN, CDR2 SYDVKM. CDR3 size: 17 residues. V shed 7 bases and J 0 bases; nucleotides not matched to a gene: 5.

This clone occurred a few times. The chain combines TRBV9 with TRBJ1-6; D might be TRBD1 (5 bases). The CDR3 consists of 13 residues. Germline CDR1 is SGDLS and CDR2 is YYNGEE. V lost 3 bases and J 14 bases, leaving 15 bases between the germline ends. The CDR3 sequence: CASSAVKGTALHF. CDR3 DNA sequence: TGTGCCAGCAGCGCCGTTAAGGGGACGGCCCTCCACTTT.

The chain carries TRBV10-2 and TRBJ1-2, with D unclear. The CDR3 loop spans 13 amino acids. In germline, CDR1 is WSHSY, CDR2 SAAADI. Trimming removed 6 bases at V and 3 bases at J, with 11 bases between. CDR3 bases: TGCGCCAGCAGCTCCGACATCTACTATGGCTACACCTTC. Translated, it gives CASSSDIYYGYTF.

This chain joins TRBV10-1 and TRBJ1-1; D might be TRBD1 (5 bases). Trimming shortened V by 2 bases and J by 2 bases, and 9 bases separated the two germline ends. The CDR3 sequence is 14 residues long. Germline CDR1 reads WNHNN; CDR2 reads SYGVQD (reference sequence). The DNA of the CDR3 is TGCGCCAGCAGTGAGAGACAGATAAACACTGAAGCTTTCTTT. It encodes CASSERQINTEAFF.

This rearrangement joins TRBV11-3 to TRBJ2-1, with no clear D. Trimming shortened V by 5 bases and J by 6 bases, and 14 bases separated the two germline ends. The CDR3 totals 14 residues. In germline, CDR1 is SGHNT, CDR2 YENEEA. The CDR3 region is CASSRDPSTNEQFF. The CDR3 DNA sequence: TGTGCCAGCAGCAGAGACCCCTCTACCAATGAGCAGTTCTTC. Combining the CDR3 with reference TRBV11-3 and TRBJ2-1 gives the whole variable domain EAGVVQSPRYKIIEKKQPVAFWCNPISGHNTLYWYLQNLGQGPELLIRYENEEAVDDSQLPKDRFSAERLKGVDSTLKIQPAELGDSAVYLCASSRDPSTNEQFFGPGTRLTVL.

The CDR3 region is CASSVQGKETQYF. The DNA for the CDR3 is TGTGCCAGCTCAGTACAGGGGAAAGAGACCCAGTACTTC. The J gene is TRBJ2-5, the V gene TRBV18, with 7 bases aligning to TRBD1. Germline V gene data show CDR1 as KGHSH and CDR2 as LQKENI. The CDR3 is 13 amino acids. Trimming at V came to 5 bases and at J to 3 bases, leaving 3 bases not matched to a gene.

This rearrangement joins TRBV5-6 to TRBJ1-2; 10 bases are a match to TRBD1. Germline CDR1 and CDR2: SGHDT and YYEEEE. Germline trimming cut 2 bases from V and 6 bases from J; bases unmatched to any gene: 4. The length of the CDR3 is 14 residues. CDR3 nucleotides: TGTGCCAGCAGCTTTAGACAGGGGGCAAATGGCTACACCTTC. Residues: CASSFRQGANGYTF.

The rearrangement joins TRBV9 to TRBJ2-7, with D maybe TRBD2 (6 bases). The CDR3 runs to 16 residues. Germline assignment: CDR1 SGDLS and CDR2 YYNGEE. Trimming took off 6 bases at V and 2 bases at J, with 21 bases between the two ends. The CDR3 region is CASTLSPDSGAYEQYF. The CDR3 DNA sequence: TGTGCCAGCACCTTGTCACCGGACTCGGGGGCCTACGAGCAGTACTTC.

V gene TRBV7-6 combines with J gene TRBJ2-1; unclear D gene. The CDR3 runs 11 residues. Trimming pared 4 bases from V and 7 bases from J, leaving 5 bases between. Germline-derived CDR1 and CDR2 are SGHVS and FNYEAQ. As DNA, the CDR3 is TGTGCCAGCAGCTCTAGTAATGAGCAGTTCTTC. Translating gives CASSSSNEQFF.

The chain has TRBV7-2 and TRBJ2-3; TRBD1 aligns across 9 bases. Unmatched junction bases numbered 8, after V lost 4 bases and J lost 3 bases. Germline CDR1 reads SGHTA; CDR2 reads FQGNSA. This CDR3 contains 16 residues. CDR3 coding DNA: TGTGCCAGCAGCTCGGGACAGGGAAGGAGTACAGATACGCAGTATTTT. Translation gives CASSSGQGRSTDTQYF. Drawing the rest from reference TRBV7-2 and TRBJ2-3, the complete variable domain is GAGVSQSPSNKVTEKGKDVELRCDPISGHTALYWYRQSLGQGLEFLIYFQGNSAPDKSGLPSDRFSAERTGGSVSTLTIQRTQQEDSAVYLCASSSGQGRSTDTQYFGPGTRLTVL.

This sequence joins TRBV29-1 and TRBJ2-4; 9 nucleotides match TRBD1. There are 12 residues in the CDR3. J lost 9 bases, V lost 4 bases, and 4 bases had no gene match. Germline V lookup: CDR1 SQVTM, CDR2 ANQGSEA. The CDR3 DNA sequence: TGCAGCGTTGGGGGGACAGGGTCCATTCAGTACTTC. Amino acids: CSVGGTGSIQYF. Full variable domain (remainder filled in from reference TRBV29-1 and TRBJ2-4): SAVISQKPSRDICQRGTSLTIQCQVDSQVTMMFWYRQQPGQSLTLIATANQGSEATYESGFVIDKFPISRPNLTFSTLTVSNMSPEDSSIYLCSVGGTGSIQYFGAGTRLSVL.

The chain couples TRBV28 to TRBJ2-3; TRBD2 matches 9 bases. CDR3 length: 23 residues. The trim removed 8 bases at V and 2 bases at J, leaving 32 bases unmatched. Germline CDR1 and CDR2: MDHEN and SYDVKM. The CDR3 DNA reads as TGTGCCAGCCTCGGAGGGGGCGTCCTACCCCATAGCGGGGGTATTTCTTTCACAGATACGCAGTATTTT. Translation: CASLGGGVLPHSGGISFTDTQYF. Based on the CDR3 plus reference TRBV28 and TRBJ2-3, the full variable domain is DVKVTQSSRYLVKRTGEKVFLECVQDMDHENMFWYRQDPGLGLRLIYFSYDVKMKEKGDIPEGYSVSREKKERFSLILESASTNQTSMYLCASLGGGVLPHSGGISFTDTQYFGPGTRLTVL.

The chain employs TRBV4-3 and TRBJ1-6; D is uncertain. The length of the CDR3 is 15 residues. Germline V gene lookup returns CDR1 LGHNA and CDR2 YSLEER. V lost 1 base, J lost 3 bases, and 7 bases lay in between. The CDR3 loop reads CASSQAGVYNSPLHF. DNA of the CDR3: TGCGCCAGCAGCCAAGCAGGTGTCTATAATTCACCCCTCCACTTT.

The gene calls are TRBV9 and TRBJ1-4; maybe TRBD1 (5 bases). Germline lookup yields CDR1 SGDLS and CDR2 YYNGEE. Trimming removed 0 bases from V and 7 bases from J, with 22 bases in between. The CDR3 totals 18 residues. The DNA for the CDR3 is TGTGCCAGCAGCGTAGCTGAATCAGGTTTGGGGGGAGGTGAAAAACTGTTTTTT. Translation gives CASSVAESGLGGGEKLFF.

V is TRBV5-5 and J is TRBJ2-3, with a tentative D call TRBD1 (6 bases). This CDR3 is 14 amino acids long. Germline V gene sequence: CDR1 SGHKS, CDR2 YYEKEE (reference sequence). Deletions cut 1 base from V and 4 bases from J, with 10 bases between. CDR3: CASSLWGLPDTQYF. DNA of the CDR3: TGTGCCAGCAGCTTGTGGGGGCTGCCAGATACGCAGTATTTT.

The V gene is TRBV11-3, the J gene TRBJ2-5; D may match TRBD1 or TRBD2 (5 bases each). This CDR3 region has 13 residues. Germline CDR1 reads SGHNT; CDR2 reads YENEEA. V shed 4 bases and J shed 0 bases, with 6 bases lying between them. The DNA for the CDR3 is TGTGCCAGCAGCTCGGGACACCAAGAGACCCAGTACTTC. Translated: CASSSGHQETQYF.

The V gene is TRBV25-1, the J gene TRBJ1-3; 9 bases are shared with TRBD1. Germline lookup yields CDR1 MGHDK and CDR2 SYGVNS. V lost 2 bases and J lost 8; bases outside the gene matches: 4. There are 14 residues in the CDR3. CDR3 in amino acids: CASSEQTGGHTIYF. Written as DNA, the CDR3 is TGTGCCAGCAGTGAACAAACAGGGGGCCACACCATATATTTT.

The chain links TRBV5-1 to TRBJ2-2; TRBD1 matches at 7 bases. J gave up 0 bases and V 2 bases, and 10 bases lay outside the gene matches. Looked up from germline, CDR1 is SGHRS and CDR2 is YFSETQ. The CDR3 spans 18 residues. CDR3 nucleotides: TGCGCCAGCAGCTTCAGACAGGGTCCAACAGCGAACACCGGGGAGCTGTTTTTT. It encodes CASSFRQGPTANTGELFF.

This chain connects TRBV28 to TRBJ1-5; 9 positions agree with TRBD1. The CDR3 is made up of 15 amino acids. Germline lookup yields CDR1 MDHEN and CDR2 SYDVKM. With V trimmed by 9 bases and J by 6 bases, 12 bases remained unmatched. CDR3 amino acids: CARKETGGSGQPQHF. Here the CDR3 DNA reads TGTGCCAGGAAAGAGACAGGGGGGTCAGGTCAGCCCCAGCATTTT.

The gene calls are TRBV5-1 and TRBJ2-1; possible D gene TRBD2, 5 bases. Germline-derived CDR1 and CDR2 are SGHRS and YFSETQ. V dropped 0 bases and J dropped 5 bases, with 9 bases sitting between them. The CDR3 has 14 amino acids. This CDR3 is CASSLGTGNNEQFF. CDR3 nucleotide sequence: TGCGCCAGCAGCTTGGGGACGGGAAACAATGAGCAGTTCTTC.